A single count supports the clone carrying this T cell receptor beta chain. TCRdb's copy holds only in-frame clones and misses some; the assay was immunoSEQ multiplex PCR. The repertoire holds 300,000 to 400,000 clones, with less than 85% as singletons. The CDR3 is 15 residues long. CDR1 and CDR2 (germline): LGHNA, YNFKEQ. V was clipped by 1 base and J by 3 bases, with 9 bases between them. This sample is drawn from a study of shared clonotypes between healthy human individuals. A CD45RA+ naive subset and a CD45RA-negative memory subset were split from CD4+ cells. This sequence was found in a man aged 25 to 40 in good health. J is TRBJ2-2 and V is TRBV4-2; D unclear. Sequenced: memory CD4+ T cells sorted from blood. Subset specified: CD45RA-negative fraction. The CDR3 DNA sequence: TGTGCCAGCAGCCAAGGAGGTACCGACACCGGGGAGCTGTTTTTT. The encoded protein is CASSQGGTDTGELFF.